Presented here are 13 T cell receptor beta chains from one specimen sequenced in a study. TCRdb re-called the 5' RACE reads with MiXCR, one entry per CDR3 protein. The sample has about 11,000 distinct CDR3 sequences, 45% to 50% seen once. The sequencing input was tumor-infiltrating naive CD4+ T cells sorted from the breast tumor. The sample's subset: naive CD4+ T cells, CD4+CD45RA+CD25-. Every receptor here comes from a female donor with breast cancer.

The chain is built from TRBV12-3 or TRBV12-4 and TRBJ2-2, with no clear D. This CDR3 region has 12 residues. Trimming pared 3 bases from V and 7 bases from J, leaving 6 bases between. This CDR3 is CASSLSFGELFF. CDR3 bases: TGTGCCAGCAGTTTGAGTTTCGGGGAGCTGTTTTTT.

This clonotype came up a few times. V is TRBV20-1 and J is TRBJ2-5; D ambiguous. CDR1 is DFQATT, CDR2 SNEGSKA, per germline (reference sequence). V lost 2 bases and J 4 bases, leaving 14 bases between the germline ends. The CDR3 extends over 14 amino acids. CDR3 coding DNA: TGCAGTGCTAGAAGGGCTAGAGTGGGAGAGACCCAGTACTTC. It specifies CSARRARVGETQYF.

J is TRBJ2-1 and V is TRBV5-1; TRBD2 aligns across 9 bases. This CDR3 has 17 amino acids. Trimming removed 0 bases from V and 8 bases from J; junction bases left unmatched: 12. CDR1 and CDR2 (germline): SGHRS, YFSETQ. CDR3 protein: CASSLGLAGALSDEQFF. CDR3 nucleotide sequence: TGCGCCAGCAGCTTGGGTTTAGCGGGAGCACTTTCCGATGAGCAGTTCTTC.

The chain joins TRBV6-1 to TRBJ2-7; the match to TRBD1 covers 7 bases. The length of the CDR3 is 13 residues. The trim removed 6 bases at V and 3 bases at J, leaving 5 bases unmatched. Per germline, CDR1 MNHNS and CDR2 SASEGT. This chain's CDR3 is CASRRTGVYEQYV. CDR3 in DNA: TGTGCCAGCAGGAGAACAGGGGTCTACGAGCAGTACGTC.

This clonotype was seen a few times. The chain uses TRBV6-6 and TRBJ1-2; weak D call: TRBD1 (6 bases). V was cut by 5 bases and J by 8 bases, with 18 bases left in between. Per the germline V gene, CDR1 is MNHNY and CDR2 is SVGAGI (reference sequence). The CDR3 runs to 14 residues. The CDR3 loop is CASSRNKPGEGYTF. The CDR3 DNA reads as TGTGCCAGCAGTCGAAATAAACCAGGGGAAGGCTACACCTTC.

This clonotype was detected only a few times. This chain joins TRBV5-1 and TRBJ2-3; D may be TRBD2 (5 bases). The V gene's germline CDR1 is SGHRS and CDR2 YFSETQ. The CDR3 spans 11 residues. The germline V and J ends were trimmed by 0 bases and 13 bases, with 9 bases remaining between them. This CDR3 is CASSLGRLKYF. CDR3 bases: TGCGCCAGCAGCTTGGGGAGGTTGAAGTATTTT.

This chain uses TRBV12-3 or TRBV12-4 with TRBJ2-7; TRBD2 matches 13 bases. The CDR3 length is 14 residues. Germline trimming cut 4 bases from V and 4 bases from J; bases unmatched to any gene: 1. For the CDR3, the DNA is TGTGCCAGCAGTTGGACTAGCGGGAGTTACGAGCAGTACGTC. Its translation: CASSWTSGSYEQYV.

This clonotype turned up a few times. V is TRBV20-1 and J is TRBJ2-7; D remains ambiguous. The V end was cut by 6 bases, the J end by 3 bases, with 12 bases between. From germline, CDR1 is DFQATT and CDR2 SNEGSKA (reference sequence). The CDR3 contains 12 residues. CDR3 coding DNA: TGCAGTGCCCCAGGTGTCAACTACGAGCAGTACGTC. Translation: CSAPGVNYEQYV.

Turning to this clonotype: A read error may account for a junction end that differs from germline. The chain recombines TRBV4-3 with TRBJ2-6; 7 nucleotides line up with TRBD2. Looked up from germline, CDR1 is LGHNA and CDR2 is YSLEER. The CDR3 is made up of 16 amino acids. CDR3 bases: TGCGCCAGCAGCCAGGTGGGAGGGGCCGGGGCCAACGGCCTGACTTTC. Translation: CASSQVGGAGANGLTF.

This chain links TRBV28 with TRBJ2-5, with D uncertain. The V gene lost 6 bases and the J gene lost 7 bases, with 12 bases spanning the gap. The CDR3 spans 12 residues. Germline CDR1 and CDR2: MDHEN and SYDVKM. The CDR3 coding sequence is TGTGCCAGCAGAACAGAATGGGGGACCCAGTACTTC. Its protein product is CASRTEWGTQYF.

J is TRBJ2-5 and V is TRBV20-1; tentatively, D is TRBD1 (5 bases). The V and J ends lost 5 bases and 5 bases respectively, with 18 bases between them. Germline V gene lookup returns CDR1 DFQATT and CDR2 SNEGSKA (reference sequence). The CDR3 totals 14 residues. As DNA, the CDR3 is TGCAGTGCTCCCAGGGAAGTTGGGGCGGAGACCCAGTACTTC. Encoded protein: CSAPREVGAETQYF.

The chain recombines TRBV2 with TRBJ2-5; the match to TRBD2 covers 8 bases. Germline V CDR1 and CDR2: SNHLY, FYNNEI. This CDR3 comprises 15 residues. J was trimmed by 1 base and V by 3 bases; bases with no gene match: 4. The CDR3 coding sequence is TGTGCCAGCAGTGACAAGGCGGGAGGCCAAGAGACCCAGTACTTC. Its translation is CASSDKAGGQETQYF.

This chain connects TRBV4-1 to TRBJ1-1, with 7 bases fitting TRBD1. V trimming: 0 bases; J trimming: 3 bases; junction bases outside the gene matches: 16. The CDR3 contains 19 residues. Per germline, CDR1 MGHRA and CDR2 YSYEKL. In DNA form, the CDR3 reads TGCGCCAGCAGCCAAGACTTGGGCCATGTTCAGGGGGTTGACACTGAAGCTTTCTTT. It is translated as CASSQDLGHVQGVDTEAFF.